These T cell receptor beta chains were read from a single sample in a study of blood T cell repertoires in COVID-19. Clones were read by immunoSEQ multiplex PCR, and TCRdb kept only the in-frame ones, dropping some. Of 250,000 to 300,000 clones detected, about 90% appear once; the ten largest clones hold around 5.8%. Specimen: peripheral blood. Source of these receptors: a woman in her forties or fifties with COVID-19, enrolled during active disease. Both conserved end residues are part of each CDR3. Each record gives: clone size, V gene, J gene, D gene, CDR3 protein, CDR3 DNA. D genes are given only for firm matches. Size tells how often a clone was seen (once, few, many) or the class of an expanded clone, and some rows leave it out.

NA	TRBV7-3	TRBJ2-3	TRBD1	CASSPVGQGTDTQYF	TGTGCCAGCAGCCCAGTGGGACAGGGCACAGATACGCAGTATTTT
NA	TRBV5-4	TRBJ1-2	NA	CASRYRQTGGYGYTF	TGTGCCAGCAGGTATCGACAGACCGGCGGCTATGGCTACACCTTC
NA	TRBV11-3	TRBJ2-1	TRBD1	CASSRAGGASSYNEQFF	TGTGCCAGCAGCCGAGCAGGGGGAGCGAGCTCCTACAATGAGCAGTTCTTC
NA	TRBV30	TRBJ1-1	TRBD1	CAWSVLRQGAWNTEAFF	TGTGCCTGGAGTGTCCTAAGGCAGGGGGCTTGGAACACTGAAGCTTTCTTT
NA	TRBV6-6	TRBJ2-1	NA	CASSPKGLAKGSNEQFF	TGTGCCAGCAGTCCCAAGGGGCTAGCGAAGGGTAGCAATGAGCAGTTCTTC
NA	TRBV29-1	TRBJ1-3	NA	CSVVTGNSGNTIYF	TGCAGCGTTGTTACAGGGAACTCTGGAAACACCATATATTTT
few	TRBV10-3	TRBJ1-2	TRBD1	CAISRDRGDGRGYTF	TGTGCCATCAGTCGGGACAGGGGTGATGGTCGCGGCTACACCTTC
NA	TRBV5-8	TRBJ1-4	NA	CASSLGTRSNEKLFF	TGTGCCAGCAGCCTAGGGACAAGATCTAATGAAAAACTGTTTTTT
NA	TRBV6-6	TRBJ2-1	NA	CASSSLNNEQFF	TGTGCCAGCAGCTCCCTTAACAATGAGCAGTTCTTC
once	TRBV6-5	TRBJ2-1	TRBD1	CASSYGTGVYNEQFF	TGTGCCAGCAGTTACGGGACAGGGGTTTACAATGAGCAGTTCTTC
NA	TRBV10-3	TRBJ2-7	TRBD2	CAISEITSANPYEQYF	TGTGCCATCAGTGAGATCACTAGCGCGAACCCCTACGAGCAGTACTTC
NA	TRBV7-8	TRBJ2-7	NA	CASSPSTEGRHEQYF	TGTGCCAGCAGCCCGTCTACGGAGGGCCGCCACGAGCAGTACTTC
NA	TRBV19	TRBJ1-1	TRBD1	CASSIGDRGATEAFF	TGTGCCAGTAGTATAGGAGACAGGGGTGCCACTGAAGCTTTCTTT
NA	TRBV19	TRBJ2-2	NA	CASSSRIDPGQDTGELFF	TGTGCCAGTAGCTCCAGAATAGATCCGGGACAAGACACCGGGGAGCTGTTTTTT
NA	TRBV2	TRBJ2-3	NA	CASSAQGSTDTQYF	TGTGCCAGCAGTGCACAGGGAAGCACAGATACGCAGTATTTT
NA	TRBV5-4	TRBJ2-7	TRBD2	CASSLGGLGTYEQYF	TGTGCCAGCAGCTTGGGGGGACTAGGTACCTACGAGCAGTACTTC
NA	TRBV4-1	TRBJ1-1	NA	CASSQYMNTEAFF	TGCGCCAGCAGCCAATACATGAACACTGAAGCTTTCTTT
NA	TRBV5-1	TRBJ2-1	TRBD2	CASSHLAGERRNEQFF	TGCGCCAGCAGCCATCTAGCGGGAGAACGGCGCAATGAGCAGTTCTTC
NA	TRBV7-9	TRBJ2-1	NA	CASSYARSKNEQFF	TGTGCCAGCAGCTATGCGAGGTCTAAGAATGAGCAGTTCTTC
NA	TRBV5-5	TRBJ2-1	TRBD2	CASSLLAGVYNEQFF	TGTGCCAGCAGTCTTTTGGCGGGAGTCTACAATGAGCAGTTCTTC